Below, one T cell receptor (beta chain) is given with its context. This sample is drawn from a study of T cell changes during pregnancy in multiple sclerosis. Measured with immunoSEQ multiplex PCR; TCRdb has only the in-frame clones, and not every one. This sample has under 70,000 clones; roughly 91% occur once, and the top ten carry over 1%. The CDR3 covers 13 residues. V gave up 6 bases and J gave up 6 bases; unmatched junction bases: 6. Germline V CDR1 and CDR2: MNHEY, SVGAGI. The chain carries TRBV6-5 and TRBJ1-2, with 8 bases matching TRBD1. The sample consisted of peripheral blood, taken after pregnancy. This receptor was obtained from a female donor in good health, enrolled as a control in a pregnancy study. CDR3 protein: CASRLTGVNGYTF. For the CDR3, the DNA is TGTGCCAGCAGACTGACAGGGGTTAATGGCTACACCTTC.